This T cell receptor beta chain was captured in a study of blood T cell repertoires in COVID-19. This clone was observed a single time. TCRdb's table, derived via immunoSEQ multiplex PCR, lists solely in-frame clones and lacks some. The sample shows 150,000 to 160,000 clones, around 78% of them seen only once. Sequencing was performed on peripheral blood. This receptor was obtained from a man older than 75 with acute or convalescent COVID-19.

Here the CDR3 reads CASSRTGQSYEQYF. In nucleotides, the CDR3 is TGTGCCAGCAGTAGAACGGGACAGTCCTACGAGCAGTACTTC. The chain recombines TRBV9 with TRBJ2-7; 7 bases are shared with TRBD1. This CDR3 contains 14 residues. V lost 5 bases and J lost 1; bases outside the gene matches: 6. The germline V gene has CDR1 SGDLS and CDR2 YYNGEE.